This T cell receptor (beta chain) was captured by sequencing in a study of CD8+CD57+ T cells in acquired aplastic anemia. Genomic DNA was employed as the template in profiling TCR beta VDJ and CDR3. TCRdb reprocessed the reads with MiXCR, giving one entry per CDR3 protein. Of 250,000 to 350,000 distinct CDR3 sequences listed, approximately 55% are singletons. V was cut by 1 base and J by 3 bases, with 13 bases left in between. Germline CDR1 and CDR2: LNHNV and YYDKDF (reference sequence). There are 16 residues in the CDR3. The TCR sequence derives from a human donor with severe aplastic anemia or a healthy control (not recorded which). This sequence joins TRBV15 and TRBJ2-1, with D possibly TRBD2 on 6 matching bases. Sequencing was done on a sample of sorted CD4+, CD8+, or CD8+CD57+ T cells (not recorded which) from PBMCs. CDR3 sequence (DNA): TGTGCCACCAGCAGAGGGTTAACGGGAGACTACAATGAGCAGTTCTTC. Encoded protein: CATSRGLTGDYNEQFF.